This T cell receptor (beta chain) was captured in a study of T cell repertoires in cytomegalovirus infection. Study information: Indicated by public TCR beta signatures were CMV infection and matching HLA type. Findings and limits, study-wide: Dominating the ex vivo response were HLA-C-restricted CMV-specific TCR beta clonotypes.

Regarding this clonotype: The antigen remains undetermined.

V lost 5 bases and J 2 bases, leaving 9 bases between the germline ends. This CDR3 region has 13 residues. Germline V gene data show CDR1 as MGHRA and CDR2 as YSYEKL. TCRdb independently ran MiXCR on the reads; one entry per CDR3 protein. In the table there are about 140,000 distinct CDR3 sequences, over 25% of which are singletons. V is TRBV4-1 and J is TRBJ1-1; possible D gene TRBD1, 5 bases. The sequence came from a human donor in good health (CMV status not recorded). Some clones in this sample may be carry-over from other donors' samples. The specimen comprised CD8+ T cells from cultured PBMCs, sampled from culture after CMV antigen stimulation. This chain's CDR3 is CASSGTANTEAFF. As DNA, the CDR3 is TGCGCCAGCAGCGGGACCGCTAACACTGAAGCTTTCTTT.